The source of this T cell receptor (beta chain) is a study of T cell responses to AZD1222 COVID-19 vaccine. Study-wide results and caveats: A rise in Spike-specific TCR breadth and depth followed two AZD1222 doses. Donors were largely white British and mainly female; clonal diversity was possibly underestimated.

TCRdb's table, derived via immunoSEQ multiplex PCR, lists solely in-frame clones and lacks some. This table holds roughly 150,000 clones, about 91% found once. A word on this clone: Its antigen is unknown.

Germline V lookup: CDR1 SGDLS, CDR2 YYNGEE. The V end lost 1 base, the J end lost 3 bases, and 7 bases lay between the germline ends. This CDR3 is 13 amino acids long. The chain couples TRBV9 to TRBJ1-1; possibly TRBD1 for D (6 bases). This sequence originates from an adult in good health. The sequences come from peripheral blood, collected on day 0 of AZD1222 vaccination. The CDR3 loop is CASSVTGYTEAFF. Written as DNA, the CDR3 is TGTGCCAGCAGCGTAACAGGGTACACTGAAGCTTTCTTT.